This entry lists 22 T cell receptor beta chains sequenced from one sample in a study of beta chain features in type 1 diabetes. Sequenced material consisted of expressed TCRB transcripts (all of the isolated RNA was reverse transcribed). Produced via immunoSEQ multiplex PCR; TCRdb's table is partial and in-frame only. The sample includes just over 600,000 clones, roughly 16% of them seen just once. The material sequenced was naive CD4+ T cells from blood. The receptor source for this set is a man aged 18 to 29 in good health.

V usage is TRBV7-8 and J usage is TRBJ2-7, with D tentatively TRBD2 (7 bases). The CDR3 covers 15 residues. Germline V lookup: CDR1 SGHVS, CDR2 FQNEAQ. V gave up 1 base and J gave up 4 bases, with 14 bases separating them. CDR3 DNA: TGTGCCAGCAGCTTAGTTGAGGGGGGGCTTTACGAGCAGTACTTC. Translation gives CASSLVEGGLYEQYF.

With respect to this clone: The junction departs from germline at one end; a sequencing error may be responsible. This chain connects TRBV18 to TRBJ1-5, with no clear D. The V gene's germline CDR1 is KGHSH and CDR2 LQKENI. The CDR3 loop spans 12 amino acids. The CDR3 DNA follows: TGTGCCAGCGCACCGAACGATCAGCCCCAGCATTTT. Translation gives CASAPNDQPQHF. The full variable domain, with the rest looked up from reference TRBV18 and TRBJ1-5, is NAGVMQNPRHLVRRRGQEARLRCSPMKGHSHVYWYRQLPEEGLKFMVYLQKENIIDESGMPKERFSAEFPKEGPSILRIQQVVRGDSAAYFCASAPNDQPQHFGDGTRLSIL.

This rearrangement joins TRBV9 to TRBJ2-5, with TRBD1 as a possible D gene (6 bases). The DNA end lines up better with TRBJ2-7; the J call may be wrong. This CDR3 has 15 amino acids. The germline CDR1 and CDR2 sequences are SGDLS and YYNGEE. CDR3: CASSAEQGKSSEQYF. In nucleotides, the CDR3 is TGTGCCAGCAGCGCCGAACAGGGTAAAAGTAGCGAGCAGTACTTC.

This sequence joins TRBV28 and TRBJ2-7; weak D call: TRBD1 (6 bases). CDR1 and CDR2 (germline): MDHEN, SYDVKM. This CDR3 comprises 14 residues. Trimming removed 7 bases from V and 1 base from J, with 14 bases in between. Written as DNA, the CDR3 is TGTGCCAGCAATGGGGGCAGGGTGTCCTACGAGCAGTACTTC. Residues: CASNGGRVSYEQYF.

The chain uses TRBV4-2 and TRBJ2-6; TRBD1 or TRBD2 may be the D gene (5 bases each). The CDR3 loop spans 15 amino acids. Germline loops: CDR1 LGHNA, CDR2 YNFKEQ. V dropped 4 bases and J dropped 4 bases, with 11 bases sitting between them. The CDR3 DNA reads TGTGCCAGCAGCCGCCGAGGGGCCGGGGCCAACGTCCTGACTTTC. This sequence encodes CASSRRGAGANVLTF.

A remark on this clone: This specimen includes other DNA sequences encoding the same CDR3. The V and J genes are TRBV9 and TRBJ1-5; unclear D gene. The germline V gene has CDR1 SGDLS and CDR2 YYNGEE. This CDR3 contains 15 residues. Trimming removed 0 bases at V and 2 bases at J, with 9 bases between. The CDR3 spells CASSVDGGGNQPQHF. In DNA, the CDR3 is TGTGCCAGCAGCGTAGATGGAGGCGGCAATCAGCCCCAGCATTTT.

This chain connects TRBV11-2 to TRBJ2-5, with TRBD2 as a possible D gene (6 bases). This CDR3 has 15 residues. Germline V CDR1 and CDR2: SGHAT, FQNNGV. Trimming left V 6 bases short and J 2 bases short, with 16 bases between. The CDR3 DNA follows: TGTGCCAGCAGTCCGCGGGGCCAATTTCAAGAGACCCAGTACTTC. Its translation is CASSPRGQFQETQYF.

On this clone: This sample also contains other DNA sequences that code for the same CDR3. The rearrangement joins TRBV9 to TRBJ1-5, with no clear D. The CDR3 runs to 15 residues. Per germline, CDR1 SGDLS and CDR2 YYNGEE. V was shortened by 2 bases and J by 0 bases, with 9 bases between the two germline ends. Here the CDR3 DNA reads TGTGCCAGCAGCGTGGGAGGATATAGCAATCAGCCCCAGCATTTT. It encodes CASSVGGYSNQPQHF.

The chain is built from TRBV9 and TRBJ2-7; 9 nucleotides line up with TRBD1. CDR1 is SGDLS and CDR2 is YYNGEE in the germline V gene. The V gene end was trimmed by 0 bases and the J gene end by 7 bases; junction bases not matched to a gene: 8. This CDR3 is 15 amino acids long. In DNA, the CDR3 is TGTGCCAGCAGCGTAGAACAGGGGGCAGGGGGAGAGCAGTACTTC. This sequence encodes CASSVEQGAGGEQYF. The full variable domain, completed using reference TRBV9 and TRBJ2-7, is DSGVTQTPKHLITATGQRVTLRCSPRSGDLSVYWYQQSLDQGLQFLIQYYNGEERAKGNILERFSAQQFPDLHSELNLSSLELGDSALYFCASSVEQGAGGEQYFGPGTRLTVT.

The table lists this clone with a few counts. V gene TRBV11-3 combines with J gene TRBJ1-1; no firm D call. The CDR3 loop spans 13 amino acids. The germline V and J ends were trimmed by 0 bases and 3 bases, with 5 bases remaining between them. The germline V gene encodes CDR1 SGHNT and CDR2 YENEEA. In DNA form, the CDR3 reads TGTGCCAGCAGCTTAGAGTACTACACTGAAGCTTTCTTT. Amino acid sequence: CASSLEYYTEAFF.

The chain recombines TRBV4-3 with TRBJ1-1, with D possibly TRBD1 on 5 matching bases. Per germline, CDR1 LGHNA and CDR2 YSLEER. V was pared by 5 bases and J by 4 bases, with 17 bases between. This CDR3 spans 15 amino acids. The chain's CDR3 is CASSSSTQGGTEAFF. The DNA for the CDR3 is TGCGCCAGCAGCTCGAGCACCCAGGGAGGCACTGAAGCTTTCTTT.

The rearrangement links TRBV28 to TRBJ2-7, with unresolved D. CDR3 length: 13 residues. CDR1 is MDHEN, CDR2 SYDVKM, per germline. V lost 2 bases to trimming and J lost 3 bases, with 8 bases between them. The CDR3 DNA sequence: TGTGCCAGCAGTTTACCGGCAGTCTACGAGCAGTACTTC. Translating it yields CASSLPAVYEQYF.

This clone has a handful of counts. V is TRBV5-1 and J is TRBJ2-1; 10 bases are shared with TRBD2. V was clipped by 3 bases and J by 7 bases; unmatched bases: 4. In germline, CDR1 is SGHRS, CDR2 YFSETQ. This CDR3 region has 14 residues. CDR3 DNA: TGCGCCAGCAGCTACTCTAGCGGGAGAAATGAGCAGTTCTTC. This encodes CASSYSSGRNEQFF.

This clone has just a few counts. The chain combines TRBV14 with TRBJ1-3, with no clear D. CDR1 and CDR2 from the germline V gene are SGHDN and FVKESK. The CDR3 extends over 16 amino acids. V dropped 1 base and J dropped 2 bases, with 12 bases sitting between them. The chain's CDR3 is CASSQVVTAPGNTIYF. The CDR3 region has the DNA TGTGCCAGCAGCCAAGTGGTTACAGCGCCTGGAAACACCATATATTTT.

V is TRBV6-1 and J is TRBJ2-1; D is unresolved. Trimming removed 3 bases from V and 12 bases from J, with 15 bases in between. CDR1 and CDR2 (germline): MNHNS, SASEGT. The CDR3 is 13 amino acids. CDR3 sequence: CASSEGPDAVQFF. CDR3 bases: TGTGCCAGCAGTGAGGGCCCTGATGCTGTGCAGTTCTTC.

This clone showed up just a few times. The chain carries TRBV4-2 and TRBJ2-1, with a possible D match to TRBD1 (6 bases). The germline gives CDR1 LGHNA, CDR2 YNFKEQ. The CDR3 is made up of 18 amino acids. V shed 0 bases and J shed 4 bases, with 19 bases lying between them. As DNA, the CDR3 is TGTGCCAGCAGCCAAGATAAAGGCCGCCGACAGGCATACAATGAGCAGTTCTTC. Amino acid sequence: CASSQDKGRRQAYNEQFF.

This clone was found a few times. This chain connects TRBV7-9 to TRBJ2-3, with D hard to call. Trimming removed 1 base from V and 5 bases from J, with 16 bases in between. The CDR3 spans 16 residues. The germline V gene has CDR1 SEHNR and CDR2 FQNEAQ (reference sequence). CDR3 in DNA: TGTGCCAGCAGCTTAGGCCAGTCCTTCGTTGGAGATACGCAGTATTTT. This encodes CASSLGQSFVGDTQYF.

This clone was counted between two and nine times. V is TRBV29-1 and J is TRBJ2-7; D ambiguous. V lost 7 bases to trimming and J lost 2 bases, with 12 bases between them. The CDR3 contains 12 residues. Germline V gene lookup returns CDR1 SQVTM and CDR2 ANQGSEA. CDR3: CSAGRSTYEQYF. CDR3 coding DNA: TGCAGCGCTGGCAGGAGCACCTACGAGCAGTACTTC.

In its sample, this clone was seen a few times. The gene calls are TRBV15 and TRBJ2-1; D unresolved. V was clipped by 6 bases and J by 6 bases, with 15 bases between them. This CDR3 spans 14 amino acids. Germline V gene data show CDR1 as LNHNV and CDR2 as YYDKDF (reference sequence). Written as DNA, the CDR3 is TGTGCCACCAGGTCCGCACTGAAGGTCAATGAGCAGTTCTTC. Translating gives CATRSALKVNEQFF.

DNA for the CDR3: TGTGCCAGCAGTAGGGGATTAAATGAAAAACTGTTTTTT. Its protein is CASSRGLNEKLFF. The J gene is TRBJ1-4, the V gene TRBV6-5, with D tentatively TRBD1 (5 bases). This CDR3 comprises 13 residues. Germline V gene sequence: CDR1 MNHEY, CDR2 SVGAGI. V gave up 5 bases and J gave up 5 bases, with 9 bases separating them.

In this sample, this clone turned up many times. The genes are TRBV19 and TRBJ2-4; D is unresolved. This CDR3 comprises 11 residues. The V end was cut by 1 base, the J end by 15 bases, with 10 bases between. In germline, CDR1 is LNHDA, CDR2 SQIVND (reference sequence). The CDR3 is CASSIAEVRYF. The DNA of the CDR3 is TGTGCCAGTAGTATAGCAGAGGTTCGGTACTTC.

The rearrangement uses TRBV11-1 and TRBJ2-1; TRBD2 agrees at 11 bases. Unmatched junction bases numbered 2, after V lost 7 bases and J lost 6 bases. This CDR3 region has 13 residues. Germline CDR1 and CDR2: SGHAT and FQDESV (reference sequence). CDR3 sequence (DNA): TGTGCCAGCATTGGGACTAGCGGCAATGAGCAGTTCTTC. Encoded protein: CASIGTSGNEQFF.